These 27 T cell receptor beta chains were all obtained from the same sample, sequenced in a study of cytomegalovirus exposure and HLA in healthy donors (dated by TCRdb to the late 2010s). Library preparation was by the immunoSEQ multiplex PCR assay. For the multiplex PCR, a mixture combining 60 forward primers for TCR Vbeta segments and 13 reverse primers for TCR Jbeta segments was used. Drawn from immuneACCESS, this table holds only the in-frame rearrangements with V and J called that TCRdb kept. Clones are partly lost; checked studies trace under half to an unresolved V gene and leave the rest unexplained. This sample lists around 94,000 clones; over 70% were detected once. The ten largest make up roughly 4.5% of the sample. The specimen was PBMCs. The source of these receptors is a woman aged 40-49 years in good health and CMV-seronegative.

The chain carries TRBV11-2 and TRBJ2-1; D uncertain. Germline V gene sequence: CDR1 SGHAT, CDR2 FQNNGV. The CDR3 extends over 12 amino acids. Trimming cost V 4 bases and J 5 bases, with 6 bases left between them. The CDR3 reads CASSSTDNEQFF. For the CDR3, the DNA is TGTGCCAGCAGCTCTACCGACAATGAGCAGTTCTTC.

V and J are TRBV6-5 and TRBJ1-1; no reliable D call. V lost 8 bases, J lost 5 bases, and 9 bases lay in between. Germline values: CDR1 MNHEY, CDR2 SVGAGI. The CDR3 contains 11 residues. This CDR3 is CASGDGTEAFF. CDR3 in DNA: TGTGCCAGCGGAGATGGAACTGAAGCTTTCTTT.

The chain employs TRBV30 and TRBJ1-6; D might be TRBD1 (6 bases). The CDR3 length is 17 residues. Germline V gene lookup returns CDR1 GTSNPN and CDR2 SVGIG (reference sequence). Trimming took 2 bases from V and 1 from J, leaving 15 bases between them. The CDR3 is CAWSKVEGVSYNSPLHF. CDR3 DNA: TGTGCCTGGAGTAAAGTCGAGGGGGTTTCCTATAATTCACCCCTCCACTTT. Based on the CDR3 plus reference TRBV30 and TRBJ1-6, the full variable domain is SQTIHQWPATLVQPVGSPLSLECTVEGTSNPNLYWYRQAAGRGLQLLFYSVGIGQISSEVPQNLSASRPQDRQFILSSKKLLLSDSGFYLCAWSKVEGVSYNSPLHFGNGTRLTVT.

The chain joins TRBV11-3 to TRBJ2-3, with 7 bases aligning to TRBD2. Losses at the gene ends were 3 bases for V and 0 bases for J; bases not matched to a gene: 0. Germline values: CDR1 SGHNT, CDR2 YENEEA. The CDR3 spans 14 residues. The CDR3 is CASSLGGSTDTQYF. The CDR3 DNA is TGTGCCAGCAGCTTGGGGGGGAGCACAGATACGCAGTATTTT.

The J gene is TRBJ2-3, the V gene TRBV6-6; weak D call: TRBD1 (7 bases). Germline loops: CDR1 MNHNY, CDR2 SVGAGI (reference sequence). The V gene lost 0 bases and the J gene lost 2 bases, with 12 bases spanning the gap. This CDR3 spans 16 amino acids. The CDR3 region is CASSYSAGQPTDTQYF. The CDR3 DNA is TGTGCCAGCAGTTACTCGGCGGGACAGCCCACAGATACGCAGTATTTT.

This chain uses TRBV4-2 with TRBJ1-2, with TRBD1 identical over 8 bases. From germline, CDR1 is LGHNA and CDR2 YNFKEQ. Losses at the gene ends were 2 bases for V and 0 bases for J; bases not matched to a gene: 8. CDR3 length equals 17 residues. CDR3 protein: CASSQQGAAQANYGYTF. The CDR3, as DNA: TGTGCCAGCAGCCAACAGGGGGCAGCTCAGGCTAACTATGGCTACACCTTC.

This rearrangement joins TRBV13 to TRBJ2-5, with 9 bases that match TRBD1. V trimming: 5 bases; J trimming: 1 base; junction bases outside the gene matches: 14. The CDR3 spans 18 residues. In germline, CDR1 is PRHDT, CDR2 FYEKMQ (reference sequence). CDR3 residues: CASSPTGTGFLTQETQYF. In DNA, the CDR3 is TGTGCCAGCAGCCCAACCGGGACAGGGTTTCTTACCCAAGAGACCCAGTACTTC.

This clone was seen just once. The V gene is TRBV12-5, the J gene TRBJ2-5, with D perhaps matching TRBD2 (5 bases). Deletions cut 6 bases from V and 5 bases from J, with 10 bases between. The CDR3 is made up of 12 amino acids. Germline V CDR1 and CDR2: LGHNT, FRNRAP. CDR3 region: CASGRVSETQYF. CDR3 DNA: TGTGCTAGTGGGAGGGTTTCGGAGACCCAGTACTTC.

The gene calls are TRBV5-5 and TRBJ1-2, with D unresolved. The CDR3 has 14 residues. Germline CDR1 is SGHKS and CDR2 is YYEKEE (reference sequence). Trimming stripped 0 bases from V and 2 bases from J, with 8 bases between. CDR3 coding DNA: TGTGCCAGCAGCTTGGTCGGGAGCAACTATGGCTACACCTTC. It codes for CASSLVGSNYGYTF.

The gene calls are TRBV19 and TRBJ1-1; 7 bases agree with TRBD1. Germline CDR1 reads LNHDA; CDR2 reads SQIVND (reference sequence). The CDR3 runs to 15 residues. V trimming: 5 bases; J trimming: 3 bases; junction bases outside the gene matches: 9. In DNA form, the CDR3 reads TGTGCCAGTAGTTCCGACAGGGTAGGGGACACTGAAGCTTTCTTT. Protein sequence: CASSSDRVGDTEAFF.

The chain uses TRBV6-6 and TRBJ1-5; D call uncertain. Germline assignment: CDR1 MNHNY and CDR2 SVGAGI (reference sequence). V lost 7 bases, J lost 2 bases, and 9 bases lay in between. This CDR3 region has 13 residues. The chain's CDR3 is CASNPRGNQPQHF. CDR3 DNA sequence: TGTGCCAGCAACCCGAGAGGCAATCAGCCCCAGCATTTT.

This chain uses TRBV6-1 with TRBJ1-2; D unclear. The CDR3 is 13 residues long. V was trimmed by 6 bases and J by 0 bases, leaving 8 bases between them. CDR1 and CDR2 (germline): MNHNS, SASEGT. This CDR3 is CASRLNSNYGYTF. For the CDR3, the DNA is TGTGCCAGCAGACTTAATTCTAACTATGGCTACACCTTC.

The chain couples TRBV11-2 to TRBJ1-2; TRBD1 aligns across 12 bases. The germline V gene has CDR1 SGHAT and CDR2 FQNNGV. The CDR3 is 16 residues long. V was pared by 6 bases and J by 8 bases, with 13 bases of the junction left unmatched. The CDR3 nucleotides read TGTGCCAGCAGAAACCTTAGGGGACAGGGGGCGTACGGCTACACCTTC. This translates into CASRNLRGQGAYGYTF.

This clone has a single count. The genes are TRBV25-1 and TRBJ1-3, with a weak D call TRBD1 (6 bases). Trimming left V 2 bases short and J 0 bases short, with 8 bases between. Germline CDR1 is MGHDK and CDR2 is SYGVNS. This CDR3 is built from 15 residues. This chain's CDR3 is CASSEGQISGNTIYF. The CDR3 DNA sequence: TGTGCCAGCAGTGAAGGACAGATCTCTGGAAACACCATATATTTT.

The CDR3 region has the DNA TGTGCCATCAGTGATGCAGGGCGCACTGAAGCTTTCTTT. This encodes CAISDAGRTEAFF. The chain carries TRBV10-3 and TRBJ1-1, with TRBD1 as a possible D gene (5 bases). The germline V gene encodes CDR1 ENHRY and CDR2 SYGVKD. CDR3 length: 13 amino acids. Trimming shortened V by 3 bases and J by 4 bases, and 9 bases separated the two germline ends.

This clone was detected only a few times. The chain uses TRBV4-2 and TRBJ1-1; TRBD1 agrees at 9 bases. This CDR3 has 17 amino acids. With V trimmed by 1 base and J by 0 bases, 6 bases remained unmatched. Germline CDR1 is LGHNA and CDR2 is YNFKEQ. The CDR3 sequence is CASSQGYRGQMNTEAFF. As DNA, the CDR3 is TGTGCCAGCAGCCAAGGGTACAGGGGGCAAATGAACACTGAAGCTTTCTTT.

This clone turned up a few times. CDR3 loop: CASSLVAGNTEAFF. The DNA of the CDR3 is TGTGCCAGCAGCTTAGTGGCAGGAAACACTGAAGCTTTCTTT. The chain recombines TRBV7-8 with TRBJ1-1; no clear D gene. The CDR3 runs 14 residues. Germline values: CDR1 SGHVS, CDR2 FQNEAQ. Trimming took 1 base from V and 2 from J, leaving 8 bases between them.

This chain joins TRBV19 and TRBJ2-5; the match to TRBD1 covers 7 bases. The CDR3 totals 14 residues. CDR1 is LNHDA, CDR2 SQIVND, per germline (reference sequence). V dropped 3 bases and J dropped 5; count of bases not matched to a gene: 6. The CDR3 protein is CASSMRTGRETQYF. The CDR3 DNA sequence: TGTGCCAGTAGTATGAGGACAGGCCGGGAGACCCAGTACTTC.

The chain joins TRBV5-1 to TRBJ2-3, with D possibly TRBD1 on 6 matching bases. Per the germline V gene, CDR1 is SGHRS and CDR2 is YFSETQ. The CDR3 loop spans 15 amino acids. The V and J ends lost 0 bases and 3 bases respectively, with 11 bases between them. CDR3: CASSLGPQGTDTQYF. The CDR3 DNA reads TGCGCCAGCAGCTTGGGACCGCAGGGGACAGATACGCAGTATTTT.

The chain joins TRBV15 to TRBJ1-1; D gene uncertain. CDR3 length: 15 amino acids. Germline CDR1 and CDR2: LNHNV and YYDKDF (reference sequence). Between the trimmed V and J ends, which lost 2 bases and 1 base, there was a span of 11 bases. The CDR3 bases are TGTGCCACCAGCAGACCCGCGGCGGGGAACACTGAAGCTTTCTTT. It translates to CATSRPAAGNTEAFF.

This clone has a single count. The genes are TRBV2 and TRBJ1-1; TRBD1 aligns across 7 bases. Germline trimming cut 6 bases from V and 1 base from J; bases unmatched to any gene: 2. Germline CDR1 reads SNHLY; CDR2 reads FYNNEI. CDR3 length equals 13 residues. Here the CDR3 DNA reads TGTGCCAGCAGAAACAGGGGGAACACTGAAGCTTTCTTT. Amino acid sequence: CASRNRGNTEAFF. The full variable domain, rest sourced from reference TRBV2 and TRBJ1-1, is EPEVTQTPSHQVTQMGQEVILRCVPISNHLYFYWYRQILGQKVEFLVSFYNNEISEKSEIFDDQFSVERPDGSNFTLKIRSTKLEDSAMYFCASRNRGNTEAFFGQGTRLTVV.

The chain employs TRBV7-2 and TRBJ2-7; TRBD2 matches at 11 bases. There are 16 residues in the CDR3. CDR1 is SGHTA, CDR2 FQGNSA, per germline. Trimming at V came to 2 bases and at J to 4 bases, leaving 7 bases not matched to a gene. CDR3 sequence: CASSLPTSGGLYEQYF. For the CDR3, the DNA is TGTGCCAGCAGCTTACCCACTAGCGGGGGTCTTTACGAGCAGTACTTC.

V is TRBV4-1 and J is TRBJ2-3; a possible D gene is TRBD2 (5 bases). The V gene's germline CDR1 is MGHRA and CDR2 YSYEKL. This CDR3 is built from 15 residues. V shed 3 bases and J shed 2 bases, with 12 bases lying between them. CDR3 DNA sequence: TGCGCCAGCAGCCACTCAGGACTCCCCACAGATACGCAGTATTTT. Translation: CASSHSGLPTDTQYF.

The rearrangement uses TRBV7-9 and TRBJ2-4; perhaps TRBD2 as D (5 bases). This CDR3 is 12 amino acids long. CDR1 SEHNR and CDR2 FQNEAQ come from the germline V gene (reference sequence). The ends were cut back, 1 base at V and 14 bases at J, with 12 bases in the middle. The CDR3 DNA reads TGTGCCAGCAGCTTAGGGACCCTCGGGGAGTACTTC. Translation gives CASSLGTLGEYF.

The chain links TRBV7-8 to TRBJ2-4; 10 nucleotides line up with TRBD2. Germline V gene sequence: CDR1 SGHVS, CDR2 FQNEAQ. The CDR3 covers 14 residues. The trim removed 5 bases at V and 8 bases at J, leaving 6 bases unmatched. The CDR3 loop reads CASSLGGLAHIQYF. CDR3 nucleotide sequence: TGTGCCAGCAGCCTGGGGGGACTAGCGCACATTCAGTACTTC.

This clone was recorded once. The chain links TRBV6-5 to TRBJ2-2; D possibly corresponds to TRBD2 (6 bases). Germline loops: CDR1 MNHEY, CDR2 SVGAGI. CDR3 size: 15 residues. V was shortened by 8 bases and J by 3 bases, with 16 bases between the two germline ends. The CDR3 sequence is CASSEPGLHTGELFF. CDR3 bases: TGTGCCAGCTCTGAGCCGGGACTTCACACCGGGGAGCTGTTTTTT.

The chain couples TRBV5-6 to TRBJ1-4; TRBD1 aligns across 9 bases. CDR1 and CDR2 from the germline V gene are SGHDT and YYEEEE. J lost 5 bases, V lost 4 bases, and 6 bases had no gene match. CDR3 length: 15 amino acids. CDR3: CASSGTGTGNEKLFF. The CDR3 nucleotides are TGTGCCAGCAGCGGGACCGGGACAGGGAATGAAAAACTGTTTTTT.